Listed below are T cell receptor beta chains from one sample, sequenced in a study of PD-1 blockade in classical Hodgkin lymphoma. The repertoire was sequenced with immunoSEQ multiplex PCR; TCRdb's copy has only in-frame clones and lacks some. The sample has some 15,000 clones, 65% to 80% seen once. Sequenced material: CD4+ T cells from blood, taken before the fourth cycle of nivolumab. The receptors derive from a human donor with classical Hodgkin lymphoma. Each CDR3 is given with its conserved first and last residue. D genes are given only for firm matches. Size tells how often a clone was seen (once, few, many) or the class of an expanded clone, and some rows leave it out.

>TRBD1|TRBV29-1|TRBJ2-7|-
CSVVGTGREQYF
TGCAGCGTTGTGGGGACAGGAAGAGAGCAGTACTTC
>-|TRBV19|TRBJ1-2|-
CASSRTRTYGYTF
TGTGCCAGTAGTAGGACGAGGACCTATGGCTACACCTTC
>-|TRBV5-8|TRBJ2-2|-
CASRPLIGSNTGELFF
TGTGCCAGCAGGCCTTTGATCGGTTCGAACACCGGGGAGCTGTTTTTT
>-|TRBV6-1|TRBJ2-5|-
CASSEQLGGLRVGETQYF
TGTGCCAGCAGTGAACAACTCGGTGGGCTTCGTGTTGGGGAGACCCAGTACTTC
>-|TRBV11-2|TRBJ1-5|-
CASSLDLNQPQHF
TGTGCCAGCAGCTTAGATCTTAATCAGCCCCAGCATTTT
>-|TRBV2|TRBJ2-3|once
CASSEGSRTDTQYF
TGTGCCAGCAGTGAAGGGTCCCGCACAGATACGCAGTATTTT
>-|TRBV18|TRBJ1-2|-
CASSPPGTNYGYTF
TGTGCCAGCTCACCCCCCGGGACTAACTATGGCTACACCTTC
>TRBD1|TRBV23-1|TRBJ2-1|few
CASSQDRGQPEQFF
TGCGCCAGCAGTCAAGACAGGGGGCAACCTGAGCAGTTCTTC
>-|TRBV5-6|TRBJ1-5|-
CASSYRPNQPQHF
TGTGCCAGCAGCTATCGTCCCAATCAGCCCCAGCATTTT
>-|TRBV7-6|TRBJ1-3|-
CASSPDQAGSGNTIYF
TGTGCCAGCAGCCCCGATCAAGCGGGGTCGGGAAACACCATATATTTT
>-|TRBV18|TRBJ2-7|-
CASSHQASELNYEQYF
TGTGCCAGCTCACATCAGGCGTCGGAACTGAACTACGAGCAGTACTTC
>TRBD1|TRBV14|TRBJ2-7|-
CASSPSGTGGFEQYF
TGTGCCAGCAGCCCCTCGGGGACAGGGGGGTTCGAGCAGTACTTC
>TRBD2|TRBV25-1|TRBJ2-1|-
CASSGTSGNDEQFF
TGTGCCAGCAGTGGGACTAGCGGGAACGATGAGCAGTTCTTC
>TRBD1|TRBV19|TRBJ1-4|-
CASSPGQANNEKLFF
TGTGCCAGTAGTCCAGGACAGGCGAATAATGAAAAACTGTTTTTT
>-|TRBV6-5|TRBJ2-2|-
CASSYRLDTGELFF
TGTGCCAGCAGTTACCGTCTGGACACCGGGGAGCTGTTTTTT
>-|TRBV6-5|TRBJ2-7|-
CASRRGTSYEQYF
TGTGCCAGCAGGCGAGGGACATCCTACGAGCAGTACTTC
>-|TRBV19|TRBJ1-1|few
CASSIGVGTEAFF
TGTGCCAGTAGTATCGGAGTGGGCACTGAAGCTTTCTTT
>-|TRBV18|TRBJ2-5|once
CASSPSSGEFRAKWTQYF
TGTGCCAGCTCACCATCCAGCGGAGAGTTCAGGGCGAAGTGGACCCAGTACTTC
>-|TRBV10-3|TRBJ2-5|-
CAISEGGQETQYF
TGTGCCATCAGTGAGGGGGGCCAAGAGACCCAGTACTTC
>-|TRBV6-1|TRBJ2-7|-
CASSYYEQYF
TGTGCCAGCAGTTACTACGAGCAGTACTTC
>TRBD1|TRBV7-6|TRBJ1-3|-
CASSGGTAGSGNTIYF
TGTGCCAGCAGCGGTGGGACAGCCGGCTCTGGAAACACCATATATTTT
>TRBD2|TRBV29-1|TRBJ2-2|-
CSVSGTTGSPGELFF
TGCAGCGTGTCCGGGACTACGGGTAGTCCCGGGGAGCTGTTTTTT
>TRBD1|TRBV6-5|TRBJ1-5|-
CASKRGQNNQPQHF
TGTGCCAGCAAGAGGGGACAGAACAATCAGCCCCAGCATTTT
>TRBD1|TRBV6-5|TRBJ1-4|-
CASSETGTNEKLFF
TGTGCCAGCAGCGAGACAGGGACTAATGAAAAACTGTTTTTT
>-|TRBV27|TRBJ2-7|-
CASRAMSSYEQYF
TGTGCCAGCAGGGCTATGAGCTCCTACGAGCAGTACTTC
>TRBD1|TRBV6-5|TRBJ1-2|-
CASSYDRDRFYGYTF
TGTGCCAGCAGTTACGACCGGGACAGATTTTATGGCTACACCTTC
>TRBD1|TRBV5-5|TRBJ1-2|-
CASSSIPGQGSSAYGYTF
TGTGCCAGCAGCTCAATCCCGGGACAGGGGAGTAGTGCCTATGGCTACACCTTC
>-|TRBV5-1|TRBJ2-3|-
CASSPYPDTQYF
TGCGCCAGCAGCCCATACCCAGATACGCAGTATTTT
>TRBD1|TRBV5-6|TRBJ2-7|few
CASSFRGQAKIYEQYF
TGTGCCAGCAGCTTCCGGGGACAGGCGAAAATCTACGAGCAGTACTTC
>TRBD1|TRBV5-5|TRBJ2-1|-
CASSHGQGLIDEQFF
TGTGCCAGCAGCCACGGACAGGGGTTGATCGATGAGCAGTTCTTC
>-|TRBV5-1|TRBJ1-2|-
CASSPGAYGYTF
TGCGCCAGCAGCCCGGGGGCTTATGGCTACACCTTC
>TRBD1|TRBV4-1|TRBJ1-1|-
CASYPDRLNTEAFF
TGCGCCAGCTACCCGGACAGGTTGAACACTGAAGCTTTCTTT
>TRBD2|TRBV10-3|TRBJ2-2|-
CAISEGTNVGELFF
TGTGCCATCAGTGAAGGGACTAATGTCGGGGAGCTGTTTTTT
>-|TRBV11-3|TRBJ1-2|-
CASSVDGYGYTF
TGTGCCAGCAGCGTGGACGGCTATGGCTACACCTTC
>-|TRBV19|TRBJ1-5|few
CASSYPSPSNQPQHF
TGTGCCAGTAGCTATCCATCGCCCTCAAATCAGCCCCAGCATTTT
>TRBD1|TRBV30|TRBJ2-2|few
CASDRANTGELFF
TGTGCTTCGGACAGGGCGAACACCGGGGAGCTGTTTTTT
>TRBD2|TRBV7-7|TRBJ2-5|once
CASSKVPGGRETQYF
TGTGCCAGCAGTAAGGTACCGGGAGGCAGAGAGACCCAGTACTTC
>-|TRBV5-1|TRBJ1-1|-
CASSISGTSMNTEAFF
TGCGCCAGCAGCATAAGCGGGACCTCCATGAACACTGAAGCTTTCTTT
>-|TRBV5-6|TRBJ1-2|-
CASSLKTGTYGYTF
TGTGCCAGCAGCTTGAAGACTGGCACCTATGGCTACACCTTC
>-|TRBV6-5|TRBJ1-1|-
CASTEHFSTDTEAFF
TGTGCCAGCACCGAGCATTTCTCTACTGACACTGAAGCTTTCTTT
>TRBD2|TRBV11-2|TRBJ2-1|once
CASSPTTLAGVDNEQFF
TGTGCCAGCAGCCCTACGACCCTAGCGGGAGTGGACAATGAGCAGTTCTTC
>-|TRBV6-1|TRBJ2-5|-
CASIHTGMRETQYF
TGTGCCAGCATACATACAGGGATGCGAGAGACCCAGTACTTC
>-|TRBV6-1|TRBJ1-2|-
CASSADLAGVYGYTF
TGTGCCAGCAGTGCAGATCTGGCCGGCGTGTATGGCTACACCTTC
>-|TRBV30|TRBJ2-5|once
CAWTYGGGETQYF
TGTGCCTGGACCTACGGTGGGGGAGAGACCCAGTACTTC
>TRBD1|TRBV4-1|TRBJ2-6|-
CASSQRDSGLSSGANVLTF
TGCGCCAGCAGCCAGAGGGACAGCGGCTTAAGCTCTGGGGCCAACGTCCTGACTTTC
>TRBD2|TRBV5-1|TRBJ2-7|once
CASSLELAGGYEQYF
TGCGCCAGCAGCTTGGAACTAGCGGGAGGGTACGAGCAGTACTTC
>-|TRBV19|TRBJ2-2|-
CASTEQGSAGSGELFF
TGTGCCAGTACCGAACAGGGATCCGCCGGTAGCGGGGAGCTGTTTTTT
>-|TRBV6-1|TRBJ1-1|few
CASYARQNTEAFF
TGTGCCAGCTATGCCAGACAAAACACTGAAGCTTTCTTT
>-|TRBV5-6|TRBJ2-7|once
CASSLARRQTVDEQYF
TGTGCCAGCAGCTTGGCCCGGCGACAGACTGTCGACGAGCAGTACTTC
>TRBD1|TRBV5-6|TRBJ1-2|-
CASSTRDRDPHGYTF
TGTGCCAGCAGCACGAGGGACAGGGACCCGCATGGCTACACCTTC
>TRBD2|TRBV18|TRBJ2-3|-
CASSRGSLSTDTQYF
TGTGCCAGCTCACGCGGGAGTTTAAGCACAGATACGCAGTATTTT
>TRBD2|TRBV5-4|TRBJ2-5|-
CASSREMGLAGEETQYF
TGTGCCAGCAGCCGGGAGATGGGACTAGCGGGAGAAGAGACCCAGTACTTC
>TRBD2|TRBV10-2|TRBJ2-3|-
CASSTGTSGGSTDTQYF
TGCGCCAGCAGCACCGGGACTAGCGGGGGGAGCACAGATACGCAGTATTTT
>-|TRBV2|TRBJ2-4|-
CASRGPGENIQYF
TGTGCCAGCAGAGGACCGGGGGAAAACATTCAGTACTTC
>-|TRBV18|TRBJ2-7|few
CASSPGAGAPYEQYF
TGTGCCAGCTCACCAGGAGCAGGGGCTCCCTACGAGCAGTACTTC
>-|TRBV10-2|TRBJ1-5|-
CASLGDRNQPQHF
TGCGCCAGCCTCGGGGACCGGAATCAGCCCCAGCATTTT
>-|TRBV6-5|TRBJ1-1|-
CASSYLQPGTEAFF
TGTGCCAGCAGTTACCTCCAGCCAGGTACTGAAGCTTTCTTT
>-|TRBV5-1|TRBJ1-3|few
CASIPPGGARGNTIYF
TGCGCCAGCATCCCCCCTGGGGGGGCGCGAGGAAACACCATATATTTT
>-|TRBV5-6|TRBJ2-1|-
CASSFIAAYNEQFF
TGTGCCAGCAGCTTTATAGCAGCGTACAATGAGCAGTTCTTC